The 21 T cell receptor beta chains reported below all come from one sample, sequenced in a study of blood T cell repertoires in COVID-19. Libraries were prepared by immunoSEQ multiplex PCR; TCRdb keeps only in-frame clonotypes and omits some of them. The sample contains about 260,000 clones, under 90% of which appear only once. What was sequenced was peripheral blood. These receptors were collected from a human donor in a cohort sampled during active COVID-19.

The CDR3 DNA sequence: TGTGCCAGCAGCTTTGATCGACAGGGGGCCTACGAGCAGTACTTC. This sequence encodes CASSFDRQGAYEQYF. The J gene is TRBJ2-7, the V gene TRBV7-9; 9 positions match TRBD1. The CDR3 runs to 15 residues. Germline V gene lookup returns CDR1 SEHNR and CDR2 FQNEAQ (reference sequence). With V trimmed by 3 bases and J by 2 bases, 5 bases remained unmatched.

The chain employs TRBV5-4 and TRBJ2-2, with 12 bases identical to TRBD2. The CDR3 covers 16 residues. Germline CDR1 and CDR2: SGHNT and YYREEE (reference sequence). V lost 1 base, J lost 6 bases, and 4 bases stayed unmatched. CDR3 sequence: CASSLPLAGGPGELFF. DNA for the CDR3: TGTGCCAGCAGCTTGCCCCTAGCGGGGGGGCCCGGGGAGCTGTTTTTT.

This clone turned up a few times. The J gene is TRBJ2-7, the V gene TRBV7-9; TRBD2 agrees at 13 bases. CDR1 and CDR2 from the germline V gene are SEHNR and FQNEAQ (reference sequence). The CDR3 spans 15 residues. V lost 6 bases to trimming and J lost 5 bases; unmatched junction nucleotides: 7. The CDR3 region is CASRKLAGGPDEQYF. The CDR3 DNA reads as TGTGCCAGCAGGAAACTAGCGGGAGGGCCGGACGAGCAGTACTTC.

This chain uses TRBV7-9 with TRBJ2-1, with D unresolved. Germline CDR1 and CDR2: SEHNR and FQNEAQ (reference sequence). The CDR3 is 15 residues long. V gave up 1 base and J gave up 6 bases, with 13 bases separating them. The CDR3 DNA follows: TGTGCCAGCAGCTTAGGAGAGTTTTCGTCCAATGAGCAGTTCTTC. This codes for CASSLGEFSSNEQFF.

This rearrangement joins TRBV24-1 to TRBJ1-2; 8 nucleotides align to TRBD1. The germline CDR1 and CDR2 sequences are KGHDR and SFDVKD. The CDR3 is 16 residues long. The J segment lost 3 bases and the V segment lost 5 bases, leaving 10 bases of the junction unmatched. In DNA, the CDR3 is TGTGCCACCAGTGGCAGGGGGCAGTCCGGGCACTATGGCTACACCTTC. This encodes CATSGRGQSGHYGYTF.

The genes are TRBV29-1 and TRBJ1-1; D uncertain. Between the trimmed V and J ends, which lost 1 base and 6 bases, there was a span of 9 bases. The CDR3 loop spans 12 amino acids. Germline V gene data show CDR1 as SQVTM and CDR2 as ANQGSEA. CDR3 bases: TGCAGCGTTGAAGTTCTAGTCCCTGAAGCTTTCTTT. It translates to CSVEVLVPEAFF.

The chain has TRBV5-8 and TRBJ1-6; 7 positions match TRBD1. After removal of 4 bases from V and 6 bases from J, the junction contained 4 bases not matched to a gene. CDR1 SGHTS and CDR2 YDEGEE come from the germline V gene. CDR3 size: 14 residues. DNA for the CDR3: TGTGCCAGCAGCCCCGGACAGGTTAATTCACCCCTCCACTTT. Protein sequence: CASSPGQVNSPLHF.

This chain links TRBV5-1 with TRBJ2-7; 10 nucleotides line up with TRBD2. From germline, CDR1 is SGHRS and CDR2 YFSETQ. The CDR3 is 14 amino acids. V was pared by 5 bases and J by 3 bases, with 5 bases of the junction left unmatched. The CDR3 loop is CASRQLAGIYEQYF. In nucleotides, the CDR3 is TGCGCCAGCAGGCAACTAGCGGGAATCTACGAGCAGTACTTC.

V and J are TRBV6-5 and TRBJ1-5; D possibly corresponds to TRBD1 (5 bases). Deletions cut 6 bases from V and 0 bases from J, with 9 bases between. This CDR3 is built from 14 residues. Looked up from germline, CDR1 is MNHEY and CDR2 is SVGAGI. The CDR3 sequence is CASRAQDSNQPQHF. In DNA, the CDR3 is TGTGCCAGCAGGGCACAGGATAGCAATCAGCCCCAGCATTTT.

Comment on this clone: This CDR3 is also generated by other DNA sequences in the sample. The chain joins TRBV7-9 to TRBJ1-2; weak D call: TRBD1 (5 bases). The germline V gene has CDR1 SEHNR and CDR2 FQNEAQ (reference sequence). V gave up 1 base and J gave up 6 bases, with 15 bases separating them. The CDR3 is made up of 15 amino acids. The DNA for the CDR3 is TGTGCCAGCAGCTTAGTGGCAGGGTTGGAAAATGGCTACACCTTC. Translating it yields CASSLVAGLENGYTF.

V and J are TRBV28 and TRBJ1-6, with a tentative D call TRBD1 (5 bases). Trimming cost V 6 bases and J 7 bases, with 16 bases left between them. Germline CDR1 and CDR2: MDHEN and SYDVKM. The CDR3 is 15 residues long. CDR3 region: CASRNDRTNNSPLHF. CDR3 DNA: TGTGCCAGCAGAAACGACAGAACGAACAATTCACCCCTCCACTTT.

J is TRBJ1-5 and V is TRBV19, with 8 positions matching TRBD1. CDR3 length equals 14 residues. Germline V gives CDR1 LNHDA, CDR2 SQIVND (reference sequence). The V and J ends lost 4 bases and 4 bases, in that order; junction bases with no gene match: 3. CDR3: CASSTRDRNQPQHF. CDR3 in DNA: TGTGCCAGTAGTACACGGGACAGGAATCAGCCCCAGCATTTT.

The chain has TRBV5-4 and TRBJ2-2; D is perhaps TRBD1 (5 bases). The CDR3 loop spans 17 amino acids. The V end lost 4 bases, the J end lost 3 bases, and 19 bases lay between the germline ends. Germline V gene data show CDR1 as SGHNT and CDR2 as YYREEE (reference sequence). The CDR3 nucleotides read TGTGCCAGCAGCCCTATCGGTGGGGCCCCAGACACCGGGGAGCTGTTTTTT. Amino acids: CASSPIGGAPDTGELFF.

This clone occurred many times. The chain couples TRBV9 to TRBJ1-2; the match to TRBD1 covers 8 bases. Germline loops: CDR1 SGDLS, CDR2 YYNGEE. V shed 6 bases, J shed 4 bases, and the junction held 11 bases outside the gene matches. This CDR3 contains 15 residues. Here the CDR3 reads CASTPGQGATYGYTF. Here the CDR3 DNA reads TGTGCCAGCACCCCGGGGCAGGGGGCCACCTATGGCTACACCTTC. Using reference TRBV9 and TRBJ1-2 for the parts outside the CDR3, the full variable domain is DSGVTQTPKHLITATGQRVTLRCSPRSGDLSVYWYQQSLDQGLQFLIQYYNGEERAKGNILERFSAQQFPDLHSELNLSSLELGDSALYFCASTPGQGATYGYTFGSGTRLTVV.

The CDR3: CASRGQGNSPLHF. The CDR3 nucleotides read TGCGCCAGCAGGGGACAGGGGAATTCACCCCTCCACTTT. The genes are TRBV5-1 and TRBJ1-6, with 10 nucleotides matching TRBD1. The J segment lost 7 bases and the V segment lost 5 bases, leaving 0 bases of the junction unmatched. The germline V gene has CDR1 SGHRS and CDR2 YFSETQ. The CDR3 covers 13 residues.

The chain couples TRBV27 to TRBJ2-7; the D gene is possibly TRBD1 (6 bases). Trimming removed 8 bases at V and 3 bases at J, with 17 bases between. The CDR3 runs to 14 residues. CDR1 and CDR2 (germline): MNHEY, SMNVEV (reference sequence). As DNA, the CDR3 is TGTGCCAGCCGCCCGCGGACAGCGAGCTACGAGCAGTACTTC. Its translation is CASRPRTASYEQYF.

This chain joins TRBV6-6 and TRBJ2-3; D not certain. Deletions cut 0 bases from V and 6 bases from J, with 4 bases between. CDR1 is MNHNY and CDR2 is SVGAGI in the germline V gene (reference sequence). This CDR3 is 12 amino acids long. Written as DNA, the CDR3 is TGTGCCAGCAGTTACTCCCCGGATACGCAGTATTTT. Protein product: CASSYSPDTQYF.

The genes are TRBV19 and TRBJ1-1; TRBD1 aligns across 8 bases. The junction had 9 bases not matched to a gene; V was cut back by 6 bases and J by 0 bases. This CDR3 comprises 16 residues. The germline CDR1 and CDR2 sequences are LNHDA and SQIVND (reference sequence). CDR3 residues: CASSARQGTVNTEAFF. CDR3 sequence (DNA): TGTGCCAGTAGCGCCAGACAGGGGACGGTGAACACTGAAGCTTTCTTT.

CDR3 sequence (DNA): TGTGCCAGCAGCTTAGGGGGAGTTAACCAAGAGACCCAGTACTTC. Translated: CASSLGGVNQETQYF. The chain has TRBV11-3 and TRBJ2-5, with a possible D match to TRBD2 (5 bases). Between the trimmed V and J ends, which lost 1 base and 0 bases, there was a span of 9 bases. The CDR3 covers 15 residues. Looked up from germline, CDR1 is SGHNT and CDR2 is YENEEA.

V and J are TRBV28 and TRBJ1-5; TRBD1 is a possible D gene (5 bases). The germline V gene has CDR1 MDHEN and CDR2 SYDVKM. V was trimmed by 1 base and J by 0 bases, leaving 10 bases between them. The CDR3 covers 16 residues. CDR3 sequence (DNA): TGTGCCAGCAGTTTATCGAGGGGAGGTAGCAATCAGCCCCAGCATTTT. It specifies CASSLSRGGSNQPQHF.

The J gene is TRBJ2-7, the V gene TRBV6-2 or TRBV6-3; a possible D gene is TRBD2 (6 bases). V lost 6 bases and J 2 bases, leaving 14 bases between the germline ends. The V gene's germline CDR1 is MNHEY and CDR2 SVGEGT. The CDR3 extends over 14 amino acids. The CDR3 loop reads CASSSGLPPYEQYF. DNA for the CDR3: TGTGCCAGCAGCTCGGGACTGCCCCCCTACGAGCAGTACTTC.